The sequence of this TCR beta chain was determined in a study of PD-1 blockade in mismatch repair-deficient tumors. Only in-frame clones appear in the TCRdb table, and some are missing; sequencing was by immunoSEQ multiplex PCR. The sample carries 11,000 to 15,000 clones, roughly 82% recorded once. The ends were cut back, 3 bases at V and 6 bases at J, with 17 bases in the middle. Looked up from germline, CDR1 is SGHRS and CDR2 is YFSETQ. The CDR3 sequence is 15 residues long. The material was PBMCs, obtained approximately 15 weeks after starting pembrolizumab. The chain is built from TRBV5-1 and TRBJ2-3; maybe TRBD1 (6 bases). This clonotype was obtained from an adult with mismatch repair-deficient cancer. DNA of the CDR3: TGCGCCAGCAGCTCCCCGGGACAAGCGGTCGATACGCAGTATTTT. This gives the protein CASSSPGQAVDTQYF.